A selection of T cell receptor beta chains follows, all from one sample in a study of blood T cell repertoires in COVID-19. Using immunoSEQ multiplex PCR, the repertoire was profiled, and TCRdb retains in-frame clones only, with some absent. This sample has under 200,000 clones, with approximately 80% found just once. The sample was PBMCs or T cells enriched from blood (not recorded which). All receptors derive from an older woman who had recovered from COVID-19. Both conserved end residues are part of each CDR3. The order of the fields is D gene, clone size, J gene, CDR3 length, V gene, CDR3 protein, CDR3 DNA. The D gene is left open where the match is weak. Some rows mark clone size as missing; the rest say once, few, many or name a class of expanded clone.

TRBD1 - TRBJ1-2 15 TRBV18 CASSPPPGGAYGYTF TGTGCCAGCTCACCACCTCCAGGGGGCGCCTATGGCTACACCTTC
TRBD1 - TRBJ2-2 16 TRBV24-1 CATSDPGQGNTGELFF TGTGCCACCAGTGACCCGGGACAGGGGAACACCGGGGAGCTGTTTTTT
TRBD1 once TRBJ1-6 18 TRBV6-1 CASSDWTGGPTYNSPLHF TGTGCCAGCAGTGACTGGACAGGGGGCCCGACCTATAATTCACCCCTCCACTTT
TRBD1 - TRBJ2-1 16 TRBV19 CASSIPGQGARGEQFF TGTGCCAGTAGTATACCGGGACAGGGGGCGAGAGGTGAGCAGTTCTTC
TRBD1 - TRBJ1-1 13 TRBV6-5 CASSTGEGTEAFF TGTGCCAGCAGTACAGGGGAAGGTACTGAAGCTTTCTTT
- - TRBJ1-2 14 TRBV24-1 CATSDETEIYGYTF TGTGCCACCAGTGATGAGACAGAAATCTATGGCTACACCTTC
- few TRBJ1-6 13 TRBV27 CASRIPGNSPLHF TGTGCCAGCAGGATTCCCGGGAATTCACCCCTCCACTTT
TRBD1 - TRBJ1-1 16 TRBV6-4 CASSDSQGGRKAEAFF TGTGCCAGCAGTGACTCGCAAGGGGGCCGAAAGGCTGAAGCTTTCTTT
- - TRBJ2-2 13 TRBV9 CASSAGGSGELFF TGTGCCAGCAGCGCCGGGGGTTCCGGGGAGCTGTTTTTT
TRBD2 - TRBJ2-7 17 TRBV5-1 CASSLDASGPISYEQYF TGCGCCAGCAGCTTGGATGCTAGCGGCCCTATCTCCTACGAGCAGTACTTC
- - TRBJ1-3 13 TRBV29-1 CSAAGGSGNTIYF TGCAGCGCCGCGGGTGGGTCTGGAAACACCATATATTTT
TRBD1 - TRBJ1-2 14 TRBV6-5 CASRGQGENYGYTF TGTGCCAGCAGAGGACAGGGTGAGAACTATGGCTACACCTTC
- - TRBJ2-5 13 TRBV7-3 CASSRGQQETQYF TGTGCCAGCAGTAGAGGACAGCAAGAGACCCAGTACTTC
TRBD2 few TRBJ2-1 16 TRBV19 CASSMLAGRLYNEQFF TGTGCCAGTAGTATGCTAGCGGGGCGTCTATACAATGAGCAGTTCTTC
- - TRBJ1-6 16 TRBV18 CASSPQAVTGNSPLHF TGTGCCAGCTCACCACAAGCGGTAACCGGCAATTCACCCCTCCACTTT
- few TRBJ1-1 11 TRBV20-1 CSARDITEAFF TGCAGTGCTAGAGACATCACTGAAGCTTTCTTT
TRBD1 - TRBJ1-2 15 TRBV19 CASSPAGQGGYGYTF TGTGCCAGTAGTCCGGCGGGACAGGGAGGCTATGGCTACACCTTC
- - TRBJ1-1 15 TRBV6-5 CASKTGVAMNTEAFF TGTGCCAGCAAAACAGGAGTCGCTATGAACACTGAAGCTTTCTTT
TRBD1 many TRBJ2-3 15 TRBV11-2 CASSSRTGGPDTQYF TGTGCCAGCAGCTCTAGGACAGGGGGCCCAGATACGCAGTATTTT
- - TRBJ2-5 13 TRBV6-5 CASVRLSSETQYF TGTGCCAGCGTCAGGCTCTCAAGCGAGACCCAGTACTTC
TRBD1 - TRBJ2-1 15 TRBV13 CASSKNRGQGDEQFF TGTGCCAGCAGCAAAAACAGGGGGCAAGGAGATGAGCAGTTCTTC
TRBD1 - TRBJ2-7 15 TRBV12-5 CASGPGTGIAYEQYF TGTGCTAGTGGTCCCGGGACAGGGATAGCCTACGAGCAGTACTTC
TRBD2 once TRBJ2-1 14 TRBV10-2 CASGTSGGLGEQFF TGCGCCAGCGGAACTAGCGGGGGGCTAGGTGAGCAGTTCTTC
TRBD1 - TRBJ1-2 14 TRBV5-5 CASSWDSPNYGYTF TGTGCCAGCAGCTGGGACAGCCCTAACTATGGCTACACCTTC
- - TRBJ1-2 16 TRBV14 CASSHGGLIANYGYTF TGTGCCAGCAGCCACGGCGGTTTGATAGCTAACTATGGCTACACCTTC
TRBD1 once TRBJ1-1 17 TRBV5-1 CASSSTPLGQGVTEAFF TGCGCCAGCAGCTCGACACCTCTTGGACAGGGTGTAACTGAAGCTTTCTTT
- - TRBJ1-1 14 TRBV9 CASSVDSLNTEAFF TGTGCCAGCAGCGTAGACAGCTTGAACACTGAAGCTTTCTTT
- few TRBJ1-4 15 TRBV7-2 CASSADRATNEKLFF TGTGCCAGCAGCGCCGACAGAGCAACTAATGAAAAACTGTTTTTT
- - TRBJ2-1 12 TRBV7-9 CASSPRYNEQFF TGTGCCAGCAGTCCCCGTTACAATGAGCAGTTCTTC
- - TRBJ1-3 14 TRBV9 CASSASTGGNTIYF TGTGCCAGCAGCGCAAGTACGGGGGGAAACACCATATATTTT
- - TRBJ1-5 16 TRBV3-1/TRBV3-2 CASSQDPAGSNQPQHF TGTGCCAGCAGCCAAGATCCGGCAGGGAGCAATCAGCCCCAGCATTTT
TRBD2 - TRBJ2-5 15 TRBV5-1 CASSLGGGLWETQYF TGCGCCAGCAGCTTAGGCGGGGGGCTGTGGGAGACCCAGTACTTC
- - TRBJ2-2 12 TRBV20-1 CSASMGPGELFF TGCAGTGCTAGTATGGGGCCCGGGGAGCTGTTTTTT
- few TRBJ2-7 13 TRBV11-2 CASSLAPTVEQYF TGTGCCAGCAGCCTAGCCCCCACGGTCGAGCAGTACTTC
- - TRBJ2-5 17 TRBV7-3 CASSAGQITAPRETQYF TGTGCCAGCAGCGCGGGACAGATCACGGCCCCGAGGGAGACCCAGTACTTC
- - TRBJ1-2 15 TRBV27 CASSLGQGAPVGYTF TGTGCCAGCAGTTTGGGGCAGGGCGCCCCGGTTGGCTACACCTTC
TRBD2 - TRBJ2-3 15 TRBV9 CASSAIAGGPDTQYF TGTGCCAGCAGCGCCATAGCGGGGGGCCCAGATACGCAGTATTTT
- - TRBJ2-1 14 TRBV27 CASSYQGGYNEQFF TGTGCCAGCAGTTATCAGGGGGGTTACAATGAGCAGTTCTTC
- - TRBJ2-1 17 TRBV5-1 CASSPGTATSSYNEQFF TGCGCCAGCAGCCCCGGGACTGCTACAAGCTCCTACAATGAGCAGTTCTTC
TRBD2 few TRBJ2-7 14 TRBV30 CAKSSGGTPYEQYF TGTGCTAAATCTAGCGGCGGGACCCCCTACGAGCAGTACTTC
- - TRBJ2-1 14 TRBV6-5 CASRRRGIYNEQFF TGTGCCAGCAGGAGGCGCGGCATTTACAATGAGCAGTTCTTC
- - TRBJ2-7 15 TRBV7-6 CASSPGPTQGTEQYF TGTGCCAGCAGCCCAGGGCCAACACAGGGAACCGAGCAGTACTTC
TRBD2 - TRBJ2-1 17 TRBV9 CASSVGGGLAGSNEQFF TGTGCCAGCAGCGTGGGAGGGGGACTAGCGGGGAGCAATGAGCAGTTCTTC